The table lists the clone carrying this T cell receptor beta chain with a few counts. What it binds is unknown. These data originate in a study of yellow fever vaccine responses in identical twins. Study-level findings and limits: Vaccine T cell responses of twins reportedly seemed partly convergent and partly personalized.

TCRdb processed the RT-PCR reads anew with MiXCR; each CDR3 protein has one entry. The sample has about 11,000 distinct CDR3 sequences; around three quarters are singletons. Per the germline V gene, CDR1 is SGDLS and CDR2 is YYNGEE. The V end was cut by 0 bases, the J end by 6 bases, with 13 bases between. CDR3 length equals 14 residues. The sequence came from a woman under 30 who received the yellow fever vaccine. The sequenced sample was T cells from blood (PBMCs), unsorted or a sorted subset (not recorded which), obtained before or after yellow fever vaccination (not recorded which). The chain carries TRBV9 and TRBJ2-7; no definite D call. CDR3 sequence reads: CASSVGTPYSEQYF. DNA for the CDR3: TGTGCCAGCAGCGTAGGAACCCCGTATAGCGAGCAGTACTTC.